This TCR beta chain was recovered during a study of brain T cells in children with intractable seizures. Overall study findings and caveats: Each case's top public CDR3 resembled known HCMV, EBV or influenza A CDR3s. Patients' HCMV serostatus was unknown; virus specificity rests on CDR3 similarity alone.

Using immunoSEQ multiplex PCR, the repertoire was profiled, and TCRdb retains in-frame clones only, with some absent. In the table there are thousands of clones, roughly 73% of which are singletons. Only cases whose brain tissue showed the highest T cell transcript signatures were sequenced. This CDR3 has 13 residues. Germline CDR1 and CDR2: SGDLS and YYNGEE. The V and J ends lost 4 bases and 2 bases respectively, with 6 bases between them. This clone was picked up one time. Its antigen is currently unknown. This clonotype was obtained from a boy in the first two years of life with tuberous sclerosis and intractable seizures. The chain combines TRBV9 with TRBJ2-2; D is unclear. The sample in question was resected brain tissue, obtained at surgery. DNA of the CDR3: TGTGCCAGCAGCCCCCTTAACACCGGGGAGCTGTTTTTT. It translates to CASSPLNTGELFF.